This T cell receptor (beta chain) was sequenced for a study of early T cells in non-severe SARS-CoV-2 infection (dated by TCRdb to 2020 to 2022). With regard to the full study: Because TCR sequencing was done on bulk RNA from unsorted whole blood, the alpha and beta chains could not be paired. What the work shows at the level of the full study, not this receptor alone: VDJdb matching was skewed toward anti-spike CD8 responses, so virus-specific expansions were likely underestimated and private and CD4 specificities were missed.

The library was produced with 5' RACE. These reads were obtained on a NextSeq 500. The TCR library protocol attached unique molecular identifiers to individual cDNA molecules to correct for sequencing error and PCR bias. TCR alpha and beta chains were both sequenced, and the abundances of alpha and beta sequences in each sample were closely correlated with each other. In the original analysis: Decombinator V4 was used to annotate the V gene, J gene and CDR3 of the TCR sequences. TCRs were defined as expanded if a significant change between any two time points was detected under a Poisson model with p below 0.0001. TCR abundances were normalised to the total number of TCRs sequenced per sample and expressed as counts per million. TRAV1-2 paired with TRAJ12, TRAJ20 or TRAJ33 defined MAIT TCRs, while TRAV10 paired with TRAJ18 defined iNKT TCRs. VDJdb, accessed 1 November 2021, was searched for CMV, EBV and SARS-CoV-2 annotated TCRs, with TCRs annotated for multiple antigens excluded. TCRdb cleaned the public reads at Q25 with fastp, built clones with MiXCR and kept in-frame beta chains. Rows matching on CDR3 protein sequence are summarized as one entry with the most common DNA and genes. Clone size and V and J calls follow TCRdb, not the original study. The sample table lists roughly 88,000 distinct CDR3 sequences, 12% to 15% of them with a count of one. The ten largest clones represent 5% to 7% of the sample.

The germline V end is reduced by 3 bases and the J end by 10 bases; junction bases left unmatched: 9. Including cysteine and phenylalanine, the CDR3 has 16 amino acids. Only the CDR3 DNA stays, 48 bases, in frame from base 1. From the germline V gene (reference sequence), CDR1 is LNHDA and CDR2 is SQIVND. The study was a case-control design nested within a healthcare worker cohort in London, UK, with weekly nasopharyngeal swab PCR tests and blood sampling. Healthcare workers were recruited between 23 and 31 March 2020, during the week of the UK lockdown, and were followed weekly for up to about 15 weeks. This clonotype has ten or more counts. The clone's antigen remains unknown. No much larger clonotype is one base removed from it; base qualities were not supplied.

The source material was whole blood. The receptor was isolated from an adult who was a healthcare worker with PCR-confirmed SARS-CoV-2 infection or an uninfected control (not recorded which). The rearrangement combines TRBV19 with TRBJ1-6; the central 10 bases match TRBD1. CDR3 sequence: CASSIGRDRGRSPLHF. Here is the DNA: TGTGCCAGTAGTATCGGCCGGGACAGGGGACGATCACCCCTCCACTTT. The CDR3 plus the reference TRBV19 and TRBJ1-6 genes for the other parts give the full variable domain: DGGITQSPKYLFRKEGQNVTLSCEQNLNHDAMYWYRQDPGQGLRLIYYSQIVNDFQKGDIAEGYSVSREKKESFPLTVTSAQKNPTAFYLCASSIGRDRGRSPLHFGNGTRLTVT.